The sequence of this T cell receptor beta chain was determined in a study of PD-1 blockade in mismatch repair-deficient tumors. Regarding the study as a whole: About 4.5% of the roughly 150 peptide-expanded blood TCRs were also found in tumor.

To note about this clone: The antigen is unknown.

The time point is: approximately ten-day in vitro stimulation with candidate neoantigen peptide 7. PCR or immunohistochemistry showed mismatch repair deficiency in every enrolled patient. Each of roughly 7 ELISpot-reactive candidate peptides was used for roughly 11-day stimulation. Using immunoSEQ multiplex PCR, the repertoire was profiled, and TCRdb retains in-frame clones only, with some absent. The repertoire includes over 8,000 clones, over 70% of them detected once, and approximately 12% sits in the top ten. CDR1 and CDR2 from the germline V gene are SGHDN and FVKESK. The V and J ends lost 4 bases and 0 bases respectively, with 10 bases between them. This CDR3 has 15 residues.

The chain uses TRBV14 and TRBJ1-3, with D tentatively TRBD1 (5 bases). This specimen was cells cultured in vitro, taken from a patient treated with pembrolizumab. The receptor comes from an adult with mismatch repair-deficient cancer. This CDR3 is CASSPGLRSGNTIYF. Written as DNA, the CDR3 is TGTGCCAGCAGCCCGGGACTTCGCTCTGGAAACACCATATATTTT.